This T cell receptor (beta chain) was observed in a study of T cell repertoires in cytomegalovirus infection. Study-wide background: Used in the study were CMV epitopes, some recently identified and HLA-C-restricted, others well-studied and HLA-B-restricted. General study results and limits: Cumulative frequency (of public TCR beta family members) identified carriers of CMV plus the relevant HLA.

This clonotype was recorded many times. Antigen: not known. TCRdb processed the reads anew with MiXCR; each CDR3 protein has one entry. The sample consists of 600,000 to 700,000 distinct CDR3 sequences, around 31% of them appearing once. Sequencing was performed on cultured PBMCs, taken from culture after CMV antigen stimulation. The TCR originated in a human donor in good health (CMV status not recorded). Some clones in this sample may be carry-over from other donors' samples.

This CDR3 is CASSLWGAGTEAFF. CDR3 nucleotides: TGTGCCAGCAGCCTCTGGGGGGCGGGCACTGAAGCTTTCTTT. The rearrangement joins TRBV7-2 to TRBJ1-1; the D gene is possibly TRBD1 (6 bases). CDR3 size: 14 residues. Germline loops: CDR1 SGHTA, CDR2 FQGNSA. V lost 5 bases and J lost 4, with 14 bases in between.